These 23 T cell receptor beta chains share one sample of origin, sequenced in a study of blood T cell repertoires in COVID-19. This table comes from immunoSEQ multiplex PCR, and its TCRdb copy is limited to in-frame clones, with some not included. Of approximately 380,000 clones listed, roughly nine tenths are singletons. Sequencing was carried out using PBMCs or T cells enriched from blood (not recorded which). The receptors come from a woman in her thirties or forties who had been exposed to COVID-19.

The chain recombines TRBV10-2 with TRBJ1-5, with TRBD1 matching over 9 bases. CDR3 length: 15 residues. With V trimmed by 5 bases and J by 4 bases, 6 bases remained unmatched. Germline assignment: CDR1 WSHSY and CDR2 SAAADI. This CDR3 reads CASSMAGTGNQPQHF. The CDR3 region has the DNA TGCGCCAGCAGTATGGCCGGGACAGGGAATCAGCCCCAGCATTTT.

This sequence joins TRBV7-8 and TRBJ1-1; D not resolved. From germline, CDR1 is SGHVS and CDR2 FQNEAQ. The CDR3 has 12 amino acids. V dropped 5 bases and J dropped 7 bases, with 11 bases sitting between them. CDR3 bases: TGTGCCAGCAGCCGGCGCGGCCTTGAAGCTTTCTTT. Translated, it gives CASSRRGLEAFF. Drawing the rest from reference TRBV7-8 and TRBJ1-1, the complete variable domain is GAGVSQSPRYKVAKRGQDVALRCDPISGHVSLFWYQQALGQGPEFLTYFQNEAQLDKSGLPSDRFFAERPEGSVSTLKIQRTQQEDSAVYLCASSRRGLEAFFGQGTRLTVV.

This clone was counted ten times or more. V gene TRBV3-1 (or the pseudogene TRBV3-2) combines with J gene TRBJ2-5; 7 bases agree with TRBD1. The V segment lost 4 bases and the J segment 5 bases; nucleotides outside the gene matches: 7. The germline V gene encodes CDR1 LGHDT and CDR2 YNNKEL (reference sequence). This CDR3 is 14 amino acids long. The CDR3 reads CASSLPLQGETQYF. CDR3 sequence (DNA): TGTGCCAGCAGCCTCCCCTTACAGGGGGAGACCCAGTACTTC.

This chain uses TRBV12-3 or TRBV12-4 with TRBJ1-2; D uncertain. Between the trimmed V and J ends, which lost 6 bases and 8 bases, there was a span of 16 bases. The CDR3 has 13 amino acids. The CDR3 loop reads CASRASGFRGYTF. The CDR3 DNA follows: TGTGCCAGCAGGGCCAGTGGGTTCAGGGGCTACACCTTC.

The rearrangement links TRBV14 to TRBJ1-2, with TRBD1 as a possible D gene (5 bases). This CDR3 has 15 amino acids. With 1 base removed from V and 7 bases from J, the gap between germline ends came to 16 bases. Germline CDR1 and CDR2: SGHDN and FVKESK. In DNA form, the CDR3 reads TGTGCCAGCAGCCAAGGGAAGGGGATCGTTGCTGGCTACACCTTC. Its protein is CASSQGKGIVAGYTF.

As DNA, the CDR3 is TGTGCCAGCAGTTACCCCGGGGCTGAAGCTTTCTTT. This gives the protein CASSYPGAEAFF. The gene calls are TRBV6-7 and TRBJ1-1, with D uncertain. TRBV6-7 is given ORF status, its function remaining uncertain. CDR3 length: 12 residues. V dropped 2 bases and J dropped 6 bases, with 7 bases sitting between them.

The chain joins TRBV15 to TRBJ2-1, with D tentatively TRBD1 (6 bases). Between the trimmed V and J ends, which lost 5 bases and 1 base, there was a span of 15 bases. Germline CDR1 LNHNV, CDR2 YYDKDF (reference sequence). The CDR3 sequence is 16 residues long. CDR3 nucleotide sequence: TGTGCCACCAGCTCTTTCCAGGGGCTATCCTACAATGAGCAGTTCTTC. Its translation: CATSSFQGLSYNEQFF.

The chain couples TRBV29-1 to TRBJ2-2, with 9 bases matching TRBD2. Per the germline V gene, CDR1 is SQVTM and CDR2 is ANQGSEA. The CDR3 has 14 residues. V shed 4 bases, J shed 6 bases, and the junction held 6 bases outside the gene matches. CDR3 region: CSVGISGSSGELFF. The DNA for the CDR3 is TGCAGCGTTGGTATTAGCGGGAGTTCCGGGGAGCTGTTTTTT.

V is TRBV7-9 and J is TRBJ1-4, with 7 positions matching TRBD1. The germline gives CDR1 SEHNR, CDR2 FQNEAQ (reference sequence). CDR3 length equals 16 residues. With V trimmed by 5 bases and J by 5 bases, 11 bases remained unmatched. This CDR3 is CASSISVGTENEKLFF. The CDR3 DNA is TGTGCCAGCAGCATTAGTGTCGGGACAGAGAATGAAAAACTGTTTTTT.

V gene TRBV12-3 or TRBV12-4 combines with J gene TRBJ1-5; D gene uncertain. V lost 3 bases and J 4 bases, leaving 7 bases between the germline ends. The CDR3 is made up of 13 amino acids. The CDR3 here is CASSFYANQPQHF. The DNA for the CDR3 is TGTGCCAGCAGTTTTTATGCGAATCAGCCCCAGCATTTT.

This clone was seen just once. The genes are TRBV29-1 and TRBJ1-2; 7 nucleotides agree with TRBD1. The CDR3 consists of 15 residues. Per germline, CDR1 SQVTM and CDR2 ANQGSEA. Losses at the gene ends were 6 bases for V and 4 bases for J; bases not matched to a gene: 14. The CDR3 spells CSVRARGGETYGYTF. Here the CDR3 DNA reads TGCAGCGTCCGCGCGAGAGGGGGCGAGACCTATGGCTACACCTTC. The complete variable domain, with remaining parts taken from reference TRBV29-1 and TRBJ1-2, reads SAVISQKPSRDICQRGTSLTIQCQVDSQVTMMFWYRQQPGQSLTLIATANQGSEATYESGFVIDKFPISRPNLTFSTLTVSNMSPEDSSIYLCSVRARGGETYGYTFGSGTRLTVV.

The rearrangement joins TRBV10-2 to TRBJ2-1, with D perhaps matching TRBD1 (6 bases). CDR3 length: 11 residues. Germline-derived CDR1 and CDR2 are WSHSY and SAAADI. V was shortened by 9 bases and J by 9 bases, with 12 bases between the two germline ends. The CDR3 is CASTGGGEQFF. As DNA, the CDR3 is TGCGCCAGTACTGGGGGCGGTGAGCAGTTCTTC.

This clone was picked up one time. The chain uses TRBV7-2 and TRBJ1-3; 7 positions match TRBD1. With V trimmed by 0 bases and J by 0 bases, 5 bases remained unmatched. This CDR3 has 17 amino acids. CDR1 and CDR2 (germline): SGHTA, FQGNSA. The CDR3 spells CASSLARGAISGNTIYF. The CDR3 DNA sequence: TGTGCCAGCAGCTTAGCCAGGGGGGCGATCTCTGGAAACACCATATATTTT.

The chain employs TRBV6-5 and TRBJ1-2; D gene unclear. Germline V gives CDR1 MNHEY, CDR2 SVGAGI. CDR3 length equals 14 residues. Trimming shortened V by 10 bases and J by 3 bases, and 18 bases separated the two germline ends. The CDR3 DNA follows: TGTGCCACCCGGTGGGCGGGCGGGGACTATGGCTACACCTTC. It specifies CATRWAGGDYGYTF.

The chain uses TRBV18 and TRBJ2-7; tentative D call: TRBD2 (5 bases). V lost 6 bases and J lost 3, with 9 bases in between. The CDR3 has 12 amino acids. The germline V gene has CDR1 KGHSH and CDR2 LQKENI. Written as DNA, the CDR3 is TGTGCCAGCTCCCCGGCGGGCTACGAGCAGTACTTC. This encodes CASSPAGYEQYF.

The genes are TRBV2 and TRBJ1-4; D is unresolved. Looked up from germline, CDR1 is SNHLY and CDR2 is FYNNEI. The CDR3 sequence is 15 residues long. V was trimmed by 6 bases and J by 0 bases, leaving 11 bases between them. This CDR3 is CASRSYRATNEKLFF. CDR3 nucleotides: TGTGCCAGCAGGAGCTACAGAGCAACTAATGAAAAACTGTTTTTT.

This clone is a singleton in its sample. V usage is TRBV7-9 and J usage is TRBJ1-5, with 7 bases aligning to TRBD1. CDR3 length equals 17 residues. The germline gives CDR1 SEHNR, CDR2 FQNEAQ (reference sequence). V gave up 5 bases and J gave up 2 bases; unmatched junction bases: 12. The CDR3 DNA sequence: TGTGCCAGCAGCCGCCCACCTGAGGGGGCCGGCAATCAGCCCCAGCATTTT. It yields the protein CASSRPPEGAGNQPQHF.

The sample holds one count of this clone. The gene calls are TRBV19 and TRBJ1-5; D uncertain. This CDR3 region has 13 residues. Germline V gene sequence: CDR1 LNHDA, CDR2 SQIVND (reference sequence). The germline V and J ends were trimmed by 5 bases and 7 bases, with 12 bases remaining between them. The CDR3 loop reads CASSSSGGQPQHF. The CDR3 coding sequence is TGTGCCAGTAGTTCGTCGGGAGGACAGCCCCAGCATTTT.

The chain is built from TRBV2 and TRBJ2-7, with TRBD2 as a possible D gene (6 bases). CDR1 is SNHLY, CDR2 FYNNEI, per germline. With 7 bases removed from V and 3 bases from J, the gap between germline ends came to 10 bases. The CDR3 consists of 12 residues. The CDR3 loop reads CASTPAGYEQYF. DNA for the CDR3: TGTGCCAGCACGCCAGCGGGCTACGAGCAGTACTTC.

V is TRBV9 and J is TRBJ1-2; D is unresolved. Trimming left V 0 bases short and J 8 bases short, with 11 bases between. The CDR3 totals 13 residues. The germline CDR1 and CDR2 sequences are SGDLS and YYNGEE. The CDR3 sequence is CASSVAENGGYTF. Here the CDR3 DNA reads TGTGCCAGCAGCGTAGCGGAGAATGGGGGCTACACCTTC.

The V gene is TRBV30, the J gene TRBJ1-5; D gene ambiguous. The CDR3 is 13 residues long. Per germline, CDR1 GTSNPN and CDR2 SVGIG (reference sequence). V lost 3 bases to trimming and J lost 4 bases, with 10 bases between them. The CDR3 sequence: CAWSPQNNQPQHF. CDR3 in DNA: TGTGCCTGGAGCCCGCAGAATAATCAGCCCCAGCATTTT.

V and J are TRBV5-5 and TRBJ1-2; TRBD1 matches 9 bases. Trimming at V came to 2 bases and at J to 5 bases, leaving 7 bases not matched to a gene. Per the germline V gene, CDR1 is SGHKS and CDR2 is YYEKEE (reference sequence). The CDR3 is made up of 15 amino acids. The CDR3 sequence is CASSFFGQGQYGYTF. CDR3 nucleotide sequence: TGTGCCAGCAGCTTTTTCGGACAGGGGCAGTATGGCTACACCTTC.

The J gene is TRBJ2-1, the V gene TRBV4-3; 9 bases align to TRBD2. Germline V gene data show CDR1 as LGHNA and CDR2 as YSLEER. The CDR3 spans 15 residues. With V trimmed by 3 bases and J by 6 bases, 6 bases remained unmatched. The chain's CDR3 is CASSQREGPGNEQFF. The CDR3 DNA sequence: TGCGCCAGCAGCCAGCGGGAGGGCCCCGGCAATGAGCAGTTCTTC.